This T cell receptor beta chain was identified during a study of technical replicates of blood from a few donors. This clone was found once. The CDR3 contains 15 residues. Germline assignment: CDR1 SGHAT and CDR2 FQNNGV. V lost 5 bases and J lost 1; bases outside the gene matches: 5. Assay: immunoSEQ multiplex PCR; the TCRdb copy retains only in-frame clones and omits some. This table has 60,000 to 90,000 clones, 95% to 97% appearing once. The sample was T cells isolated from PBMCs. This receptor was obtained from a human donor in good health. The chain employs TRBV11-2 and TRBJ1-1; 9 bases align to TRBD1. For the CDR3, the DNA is TGTGCCAGCAGCCCAAGGGGACAGGGGAACACTGAAGCTTTCTTT. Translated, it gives CASSPRGQGNTEAFF.